This T cell receptor (beta chain) comes out of a study of T-cell reconstitution after alpha-beta-depleted transplantation in children. Construction of the TCRbeta library involved unique molecular identifiers. TCRdb re-called the PCR reads through MiXCR, storing one row per CDR3 protein. The sample holds roughly 350,000 distinct CDR3 sequences, 15% to 20% seen once. This clonotype was seen a handful of times. The CDR3 is made up of 16 amino acids. Germline values: CDR1 MGHRA, CDR2 YSYEKL. The trim removed 5 bases at V and 7 bases at J, leaving 12 bases unmatched. Sequencing was performed on PBMCs, mostly from graft donor cells, taken 360 days after TCRalphabeta/CD19-depleted stem cell transplant. The sequence was collected from a male patient aged 2-15 years who had a stem cell transplant for acute lymphoblastic leukemia, so the T cells may come from the graft donor. The rearrangement joins TRBV4-1 to TRBJ2-1; the match to TRBD1 covers 9 bases. The CDR3 DNA sequence: TGCGCCAGCAGCAAACTAGGGACAGGGCCTAGGAATGAGCAGTTCTTC. As protein: CASSKLGTGPRNEQFF.